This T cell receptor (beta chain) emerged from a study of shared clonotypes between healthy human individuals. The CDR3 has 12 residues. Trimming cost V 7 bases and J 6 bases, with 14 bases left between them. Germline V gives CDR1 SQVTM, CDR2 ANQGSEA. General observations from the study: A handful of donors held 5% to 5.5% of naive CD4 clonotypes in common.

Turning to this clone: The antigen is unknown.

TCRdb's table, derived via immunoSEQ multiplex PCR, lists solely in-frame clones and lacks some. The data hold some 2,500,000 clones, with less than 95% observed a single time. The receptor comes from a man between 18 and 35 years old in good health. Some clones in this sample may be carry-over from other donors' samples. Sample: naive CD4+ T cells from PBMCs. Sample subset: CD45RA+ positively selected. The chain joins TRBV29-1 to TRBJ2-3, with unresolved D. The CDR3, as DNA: TGCAGCGCCCACCGTGGGCGGGATACGCAGTATTTT. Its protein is CSAHRGRDTQYF.